Here is one T cell receptor (beta chain) with its context. The V gene lost 6 bases and the J gene lost 0 bases, with 14 bases spanning the gap. The CDR3 is 15 residues long. Looked up from germline, CDR1 is MDHEN and CDR2 is SYDVKM. This entry comes from a study of blood T cell repertoires in COVID-19. Study-wide background: Material from acute and convalescent COVID-19 was sourced from the United States, Italy and Spain.

Assay used: immunoSEQ multiplex PCR; TCRdb lists only in-frame clones, some missing. The profile covers some 270,000 clones, with under 90% appearing a single time and around 1.9% taken by the ten largest. Among Cohort 3 donors, those recovered had two negative PCRs, clearance, or symptom resolution. The chain has TRBV28 and TRBJ1-2; TRBD1 is a possible D gene (5 bases). This sequence was found in a woman between 55 and 75 years old who had recovered from COVID-19. Sample: PBMCs or T cells enriched from blood (not recorded which). CDR3 sequence reads: CASRTDRRSNYGYTF. The CDR3 DNA follows: TGTGCCAGCAGGACAGACAGAAGGTCTAACTATGGCTACACCTTC.